What follows are 15 T cell receptor beta chains derived from one specimen sequenced in a study of blood T cells in healthy people across ages. Through a sample-barcoded 5' primer and a J-beta primer mix, a second PCR was run for about 7 to 12 cycles. MiXCR, run by TCRdb on the 5' RACE reads, gives a single entry per CDR3 protein. In the table there are roughly 1.5 million distinct CDR3 sequences, approximately 39% of which are singletons. Sample: blood. All receptors come from a woman in her late teens or twenties in good health.

This clonotype was detected once. This may arise from a read error, as a much more abundant clone is one base away. The chain recombines TRBV5-1 with TRBJ2-3, with D possibly being TRBD1 (6 bases). The germline gives CDR1 SGHRS, CDR2 YFSETQ. Trimming pared 3 bases from V and 1 base from J, leaving 15 bases between. This CDR3 comprises 16 residues. CDR3 amino acids: CASSSPYRAGTDTQYF. The CDR3 region has the DNA TGCGCCAGCAGCTCCCCATACAGGGCAGGCACAGATACGCAGTATTTT.

This clonotype was counted between two and nine times. V usage is TRBV20-1 and J usage is TRBJ1-5; TRBD1 matches at 9 bases. Germline V gene sequence: CDR1 DFQATT, CDR2 SNEGSKA (reference sequence). Germline trimming cut 1 base from V and 6 bases from J; bases unmatched to any gene: 10. The CDR3 loop spans 16 amino acids. CDR3 sequence (DNA): TGCAGTGCTAGAGGTCCCCCGGGACAGGGTACTCAGCCCCAGCATTTT. The encoded protein is CSARGPPGQGTQPQHF.

The chain couples TRBV4-1 to TRBJ2-2, with 11 nucleotides matching TRBD2. This CDR3 is built from 15 residues. The V gene end was trimmed by 4 bases and the J gene end by 6 bases; junction bases not matched to a gene: 4. Germline lookup yields CDR1 MGHRA and CDR2 YSYEKL. The CDR3 nucleotides are TGCGCCAGCAGCCTGACTAGCGGGGCGCCCGGGGAGCTGTTTTTT. Translated, it gives CASSLTSGAPGELFF.

V is TRBV4-2 and J is TRBJ2-7; TRBD2 matches 9 bases. The V gene end was trimmed by 6 bases and the J gene end by 7 bases; junction bases not matched to a gene: 13. Germline values: CDR1 LGHNA, CDR2 YNFKEQ. CDR3 size: 15 residues. The CDR3 nucleotides read TGTGCCAGCAGATTAGCGGGAGTGACCTCCAATGAGCAGTACTTC. Translating gives CASRLAGVTSNEQYF.

The table lists this clonotype with a few counts. The rearrangement uses TRBV7-2 and TRBJ2-5; D gene ambiguous. Germline-derived CDR1 and CDR2 are SGHTA and FQGNSA. Trimming cost V 1 base and J 3 bases, with 6 bases left between them. The length of the CDR3 is 13 residues. The CDR3 nucleotides read TGTGCCAGCAGCTTAGAGGACGAAGAGACCCAGTACTTC. It codes for CASSLEDEETQYF.

The chain couples TRBV5-1 to TRBJ1-2; no reliable D call. V was trimmed by 0 bases and J by 5 bases, leaving 11 bases between them. Germline CDR1 is SGHRS and CDR2 is YFSETQ. The CDR3 totals 14 residues. CDR3 coding DNA: TGCGCCAGCAGCTTGGAGGCCAGACAATATGGCTACACCTTC. Amino acids: CASSLEARQYGYTF.

The rearrangement uses TRBV7-2 and TRBJ2-1; D is uncertain. The DNA end is more similar to TRBJ2-7, so the J call may be wrong. Germline V CDR1 and CDR2: SGHTA, FQGNSA. This CDR3 has 14 amino acids. The chain's CDR3 is CASSVRAAYNEQYF. CDR3 DNA: TGTGCCAGCAGCGTCCGGGCAGCCTACAATGAGCAGTACTTC.

About this clonotype itself: Just one base apart from a much larger clone, this may be a read error. The chain links TRBV29-1 to TRBJ1-2; TRBD1 aligns across 12 bases. Germline lookup yields CDR1 SQVTM and CDR2 ANQGSEA. The V segment lost 8 bases and the J segment 3 bases; nucleotides outside the gene matches: 10. This CDR3 contains 15 residues. The CDR3 nucleotides read TGCAGCACAGACTCCGGGACAGGGGGCTACTATGGCTACACCTTC. Protein: CSTDSGTGGYYGYTF.

This chain links TRBV29-1 with TRBJ1-4, with D maybe TRBD1 (6 bases). The germline V gene has CDR1 SQVTM and CDR2 ANQGSEA. This CDR3 region has 14 residues. V lost 4 bases, J lost 7 bases, and 16 bases lay in between. CDR3: CSVALAGVGEKLFF. CDR3 sequence (DNA): TGCAGCGTTGCGTTAGCAGGGGTTGGTGAAAAACTGTTTTTT. Together with reference TRBV29-1 and TRBJ1-4, the CDR3 gives the full variable domain: SAVISQKPSRDICQRGTSLTIQCQVDSQVTMMFWYRQQPGQSLTLIATANQGSEATYESGFVIDKFPISRPNLTFSTLTVSNMSPEDSSIYLCSVALAGVGEKLFFGSGTQLSVL.

The genes are TRBV4-1 and TRBJ2-1; D is possibly TRBD2 (6 bases). The CDR3 has 14 residues. The germline V and J ends were trimmed by 3 bases and 12 bases, with 18 bases remaining between them. Germline V gives CDR1 MGHRA, CDR2 YSYEKL. The CDR3 reads CASSHPPSGSGQFF. The CDR3 DNA sequence: TGCGCCAGCAGCCATCCCCCGAGTGGTAGCGGGCAGTTCTTC.

The chain links TRBV29-1 to TRBJ1-4; no reliable D call. The CDR3 is 14 residues long. V was trimmed by 6 bases and J by 5 bases, leaving 16 bases between them. Germline CDR1 is SQVTM and CDR2 is ANQGSEA. In DNA, the CDR3 is TGCAGCGTGCGGGTTCGCAGTCCAAATGAAAAACTGTTTTTT. Encoded protein: CSVRVRSPNEKLFF.

V is TRBV6-1 and J is TRBJ1-2, with no clear D. The V end lost 4 bases, the J end lost 1 base, and 10 bases lay between the germline ends. Looked up from germline, CDR1 is MNHNS and CDR2 is SASEGT. This CDR3 contains 14 residues. The CDR3 here is CASSATRDNYGYTF. Written as DNA, the CDR3 is TGTGCCAGCAGTGCCACTCGGGATAACTATGGCTACACCTTC.

The V gene is TRBV27, the J gene TRBJ2-1; possibly TRBD2 for D (6 bases). With 7 bases removed from V and 5 bases from J, the gap between germline ends came to 18 bases. CDR3 length: 15 amino acids. Germline V CDR1 and CDR2: MNHEY, SMNVEV (reference sequence). The CDR3 bases are TGTGCCAGCACTACACTCACACTAGCTAACAATGAGCAGTTCTTC. It translates to CASTTLTLANNEQFF.

The chain links TRBV6-2 or TRBV6-3 to TRBJ1-2, with TRBD1 identical over 8 bases. This CDR3 contains 15 residues. V trimming: 5 bases; J trimming: 4 bases; junction bases outside the gene matches: 9. The germline V gene encodes CDR1 MNHEY and CDR2 SVGEGT. CDR3: CASSRRQGMGYGYTF. DNA of the CDR3: TGTGCCAGCAGTAGAAGACAGGGGATGGGCTATGGCTACACCTTC.

The V call is TRBV10-3, the J call TRBJ2-7, with TRBD2 identical over 10 bases. The CDR3 covers 13 residues. The V gene's germline CDR1 is ENHRY and CDR2 SYGVKD. The trim removed 11 bases at V and 3 bases at J, leaving 7 bases unmatched. For the CDR3, the DNA is TGTGCCGTCGGGACTAGCGCGTTCTACGAGCAGTACTTC. It is translated as CAVGTSAFYEQYF.